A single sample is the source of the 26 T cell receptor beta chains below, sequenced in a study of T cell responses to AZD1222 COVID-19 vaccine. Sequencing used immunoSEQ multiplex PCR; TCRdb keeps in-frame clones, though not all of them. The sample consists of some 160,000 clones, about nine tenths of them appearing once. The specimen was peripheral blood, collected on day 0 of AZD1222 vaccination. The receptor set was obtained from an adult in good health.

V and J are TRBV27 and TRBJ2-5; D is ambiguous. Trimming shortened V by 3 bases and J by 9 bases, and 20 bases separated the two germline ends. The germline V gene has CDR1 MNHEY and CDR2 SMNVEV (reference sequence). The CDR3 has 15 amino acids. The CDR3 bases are TGTGCCAGCAGTTTCGGAGCGACCGGATTGATGGCCCAGTACTTC. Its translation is CASSFGATGLMAQYF.

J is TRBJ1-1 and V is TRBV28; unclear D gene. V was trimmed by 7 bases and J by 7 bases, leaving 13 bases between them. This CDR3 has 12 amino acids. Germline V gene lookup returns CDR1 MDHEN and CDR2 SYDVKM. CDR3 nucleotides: TGTGCCAGCACTCGGGGTGGACTTGAAGCTTTCTTT. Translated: CASTRGGLEAFF.

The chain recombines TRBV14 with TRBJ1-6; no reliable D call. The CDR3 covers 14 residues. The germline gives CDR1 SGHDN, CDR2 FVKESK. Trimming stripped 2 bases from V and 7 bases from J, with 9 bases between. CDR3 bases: TGTGCCAGCAGCCAATTCCGGGGAAATTCACCCCTCCACTTT. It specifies CASSQFRGNSPLHF. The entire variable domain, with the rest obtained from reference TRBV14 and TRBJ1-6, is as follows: EAGVTQFPSHSVIEKGQTVTLRCDPISGHDNLYWYRRVMGKEIKFLLHFVKESKQDESGMPNNRFLAERTGGTYSTLKVQPAELEDSGVYFCASSQFRGNSPLHFGNGTRLTVT.

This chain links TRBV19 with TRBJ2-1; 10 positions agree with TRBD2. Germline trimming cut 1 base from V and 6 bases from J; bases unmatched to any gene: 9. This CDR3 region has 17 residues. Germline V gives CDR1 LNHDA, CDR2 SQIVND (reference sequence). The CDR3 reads CASSIVTLAGDSNEQFF. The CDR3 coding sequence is TGTGCCAGTAGTATAGTCACTCTAGCGGGAGATTCCAATGAGCAGTTCTTC.

CDR3 coding DNA: TGTGCCAGCAGCGCAGGTGGCTATGGCTACACCTTC. Translating gives CASSAGGYGYTF. The gene calls are TRBV9 and TRBJ1-2, with D hard to call. The V gene lost 3 bases and the J gene lost 4 bases, with 7 bases spanning the gap. Germline-derived CDR1 and CDR2 are SGDLS and YYNGEE. The CDR3 is 12 residues long.

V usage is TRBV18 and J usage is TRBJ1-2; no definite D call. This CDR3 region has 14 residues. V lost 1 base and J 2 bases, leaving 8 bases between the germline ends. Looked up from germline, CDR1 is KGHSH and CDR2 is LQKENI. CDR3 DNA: TGTGCCAGCTCACCACGCGCAGAAAACTATGGCTACACCTTC. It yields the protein CASSPRAENYGYTF.

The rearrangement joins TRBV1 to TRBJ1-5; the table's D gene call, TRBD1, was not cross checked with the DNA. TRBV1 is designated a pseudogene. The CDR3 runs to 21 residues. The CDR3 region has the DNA TGCACCAGCTTACAATTCGAGTTCAGGGTCGGCCTAAATTGTCGCAATCAGCCCCAGCATTTT. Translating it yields CTSLQFEFRVGLNCRNQPQHF.

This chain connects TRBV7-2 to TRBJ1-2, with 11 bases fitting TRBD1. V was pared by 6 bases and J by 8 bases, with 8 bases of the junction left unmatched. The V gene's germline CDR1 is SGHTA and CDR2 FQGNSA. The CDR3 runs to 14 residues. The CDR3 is CASRPGTGGGGYTF. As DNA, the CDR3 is TGTGCCAGCAGACCCGGGACAGGGGGAGGAGGCTACACCTTC.

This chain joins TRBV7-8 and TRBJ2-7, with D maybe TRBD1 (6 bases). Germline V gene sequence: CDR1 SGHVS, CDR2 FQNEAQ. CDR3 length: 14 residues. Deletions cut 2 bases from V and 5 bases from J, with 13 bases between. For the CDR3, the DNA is TGTGCCAGCAGCTTAACAGGGCCCCCGCACGAGCAGTACTTC. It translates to CASSLTGPPHEQYF.

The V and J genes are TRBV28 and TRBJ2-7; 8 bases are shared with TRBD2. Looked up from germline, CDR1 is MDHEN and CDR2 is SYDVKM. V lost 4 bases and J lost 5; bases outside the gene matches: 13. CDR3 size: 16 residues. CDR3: CASSSPSERELHEQYF. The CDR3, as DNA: TGTGCCAGCAGTTCACCTTCTGAGCGGGAGCTCCACGAGCAGTACTTC.

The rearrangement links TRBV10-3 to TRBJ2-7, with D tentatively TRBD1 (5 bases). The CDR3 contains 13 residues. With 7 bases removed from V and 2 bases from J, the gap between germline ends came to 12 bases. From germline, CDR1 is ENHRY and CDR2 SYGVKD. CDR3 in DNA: TGTGCCATCATGGGGCCCGATGCCTACGAGCAGTACTTC. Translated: CAIMGPDAYEQYF.

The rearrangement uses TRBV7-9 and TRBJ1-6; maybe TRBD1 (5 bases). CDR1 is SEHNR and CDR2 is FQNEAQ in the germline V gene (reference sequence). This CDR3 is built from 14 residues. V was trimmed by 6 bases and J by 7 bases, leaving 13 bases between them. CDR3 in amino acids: CASSSGTANSPLHF. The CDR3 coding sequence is TGTGCCAGCAGTTCCGGGACGGCGAATTCACCCCTCCACTTT.

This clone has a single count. The CDR3 DNA is TGTGCCAGCTCGGCCCCTGCGGTTGAAAAACTGTTTTTT. Translated: CASSAPAVEKLFF. V usage is TRBV5-5 and J usage is TRBJ1-4; D is unclear. Trimming left V 7 bases short and J 7 bases short, with 14 bases between. Germline V gene data show CDR1 as SGHKS and CDR2 as YYEKEE (reference sequence). The CDR3 spans 13 residues.

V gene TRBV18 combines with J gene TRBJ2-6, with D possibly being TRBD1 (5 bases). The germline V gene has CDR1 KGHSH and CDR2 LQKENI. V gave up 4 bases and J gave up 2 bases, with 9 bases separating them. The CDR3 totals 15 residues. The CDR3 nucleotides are TGTGCCAGCTCACGACAGAAAGCTGGGGCCAACGTCCTGACTTTC. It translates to CASSRQKAGANVLTF.

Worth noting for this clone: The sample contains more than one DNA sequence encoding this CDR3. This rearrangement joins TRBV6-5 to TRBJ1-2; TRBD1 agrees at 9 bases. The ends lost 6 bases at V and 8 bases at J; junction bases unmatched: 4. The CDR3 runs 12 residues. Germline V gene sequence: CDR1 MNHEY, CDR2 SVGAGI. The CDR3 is CASRRTGEGYTF. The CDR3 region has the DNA TGTGCCAGCAGGAGGACAGGGGAGGGCTACACCTTC.

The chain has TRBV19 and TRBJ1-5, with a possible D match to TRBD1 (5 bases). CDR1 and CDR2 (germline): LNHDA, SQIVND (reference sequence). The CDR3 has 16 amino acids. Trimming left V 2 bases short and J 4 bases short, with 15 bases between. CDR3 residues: CASSILVGGQNQPQHF. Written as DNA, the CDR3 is TGTGCCAGTAGTATACTGGTCGGGGGTCAGAATCAGCCCCAGCATTTT.

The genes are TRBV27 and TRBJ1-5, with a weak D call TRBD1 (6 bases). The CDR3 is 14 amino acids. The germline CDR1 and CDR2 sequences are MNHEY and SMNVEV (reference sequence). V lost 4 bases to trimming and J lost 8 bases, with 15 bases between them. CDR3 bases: TGTGCCAGCAGTTCCTGGACAGAAGGGAAGCCCCAGCATTTT. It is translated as CASSSWTEGKPQHF.

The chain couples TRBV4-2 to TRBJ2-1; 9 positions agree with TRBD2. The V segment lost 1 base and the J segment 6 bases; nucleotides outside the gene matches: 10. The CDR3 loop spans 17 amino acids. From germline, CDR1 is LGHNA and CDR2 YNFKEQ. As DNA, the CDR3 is TGTGCCAGCAGCCAAGGAATAGGGGGTAGCGGGGGCAATGAGCAGTTCTTC. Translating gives CASSQGIGGSGGNEQFF.

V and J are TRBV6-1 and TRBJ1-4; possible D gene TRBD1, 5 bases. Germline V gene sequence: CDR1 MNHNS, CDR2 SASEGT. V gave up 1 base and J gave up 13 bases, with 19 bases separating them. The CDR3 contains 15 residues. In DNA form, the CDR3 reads TGTGCCAGCAGTGAAGGGATCCACCCGGTCGGGGGACTGTTTTTT. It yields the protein CASSEGIHPVGGLFF.

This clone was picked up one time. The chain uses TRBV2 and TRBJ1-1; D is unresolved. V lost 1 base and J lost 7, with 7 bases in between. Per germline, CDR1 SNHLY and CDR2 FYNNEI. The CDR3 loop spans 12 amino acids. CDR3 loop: CASSEGVDEAFF. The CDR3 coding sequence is TGTGCCAGCAGTGAAGGGGTTGATGAAGCTTTCTTT.

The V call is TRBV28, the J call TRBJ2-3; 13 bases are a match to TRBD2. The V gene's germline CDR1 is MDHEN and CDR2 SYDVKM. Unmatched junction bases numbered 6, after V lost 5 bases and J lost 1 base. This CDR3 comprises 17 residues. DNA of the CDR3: TGTGCCAGCAGTGGCGGACTAGCGGGGGTGGGCACAGATACGCAGTATTTT. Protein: CASSGGLAGVGTDTQYF.

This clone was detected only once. This CDR3 reads CASSSVTGTGGNTIYF. CDR3 sequence (DNA): TGCGCCAGCAGCTCCGTCACTGGGACCGGTGGAAACACCATATATTTT. The chain has TRBV5-1 and TRBJ1-3; possibly TRBD1 for D (5 bases). The CDR3 runs 16 residues. The germline CDR1 and CDR2 sequences are SGHRS and YFSETQ. V dropped 3 bases and J dropped 3 bases, with 16 bases sitting between them.

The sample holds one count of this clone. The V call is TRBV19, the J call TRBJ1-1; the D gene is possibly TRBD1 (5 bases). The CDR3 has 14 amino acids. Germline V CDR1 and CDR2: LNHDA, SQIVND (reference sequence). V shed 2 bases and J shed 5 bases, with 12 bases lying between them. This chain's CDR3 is CASSITGVITEAFF. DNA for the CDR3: TGTGCCAGTAGTATAACAGGCGTTATTACTGAAGCTTTCTTT.

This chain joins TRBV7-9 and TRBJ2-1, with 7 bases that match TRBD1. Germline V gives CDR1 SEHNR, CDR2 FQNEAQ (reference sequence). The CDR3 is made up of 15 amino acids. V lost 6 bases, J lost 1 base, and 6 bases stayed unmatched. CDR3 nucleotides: TGTGCCAGCAGTTCGACAGGGCCATCCTACAATGAGCAGTTCTTC. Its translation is CASSSTGPSYNEQFF.

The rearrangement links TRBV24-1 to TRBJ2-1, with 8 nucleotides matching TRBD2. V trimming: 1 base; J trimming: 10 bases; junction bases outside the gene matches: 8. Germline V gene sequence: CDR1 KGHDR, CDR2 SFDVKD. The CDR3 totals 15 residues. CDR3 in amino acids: CATSDFTGGPREQFF. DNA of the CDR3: TGTGCCACCAGTGATTTTACGGGAGGGCCTCGAGAGCAGTTCTTC.

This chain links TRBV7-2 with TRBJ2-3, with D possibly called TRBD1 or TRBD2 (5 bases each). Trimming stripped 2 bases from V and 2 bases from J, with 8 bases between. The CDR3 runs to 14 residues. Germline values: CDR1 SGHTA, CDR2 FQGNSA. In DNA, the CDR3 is TGTGCCAGCAGCTTATCGGGGCCCACAGATACGCAGTATTTT. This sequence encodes CASSLSGPTDTQYF.